This entry is about one T cell receptor beta chain. The table came from immunoSEQ multiplex PCR; TCRdb's copy has only in-frame clones and leaves some out. The repertoire holds 250,000 to 300,000 clones, approximately 90% seen once, with around 2% in the top ten. This CDR3 spans 14 amino acids. Germline loops: CDR1 ENHRY, CDR2 SYGVKD. The V and J ends lost 2 bases and 3 bases respectively, with 9 bases between them. The data were taken from a study of blood T cell repertoires in COVID-19. Study-wide context: Specimens from acute and convalescent COVID-19 originated in the United States, Italy and Spain.

Residents of approximately 25 US areas, aged about 18 to 89 years, made up the participants. The specimen was PBMCs or T cells enriched from blood (not recorded which). V gene TRBV10-3 combines with J gene TRBJ2-3, with D perhaps matching TRBD2 (6 bases). This TCR derives from a woman aged 60-75 years in a cohort exposed to, infected with or recovered from COVID-19 (not recorded which). The DNA for the CDR3 is TGTGCCATCAGTGAGCCCGGGACTACAGATACGCAGTATTTT. Translated: CAISEPGTTDTQYF.